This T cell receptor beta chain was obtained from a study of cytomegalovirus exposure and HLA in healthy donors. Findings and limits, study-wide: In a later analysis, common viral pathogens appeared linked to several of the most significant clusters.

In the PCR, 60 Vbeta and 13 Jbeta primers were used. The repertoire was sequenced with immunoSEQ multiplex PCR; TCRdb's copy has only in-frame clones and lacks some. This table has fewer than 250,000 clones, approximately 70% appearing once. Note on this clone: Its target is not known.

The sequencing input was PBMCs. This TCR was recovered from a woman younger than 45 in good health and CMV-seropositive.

The DNA for the CDR3 is TGTGCCAGCGGGACTAGCGGAGACTACGAGCAGTACTTC. It translates to CASGTSGDYEQYF. J is TRBJ2-7 and V is TRBV27, with 11 bases that match TRBD2. Trimming removed 8 bases from V and 3 bases from J; junction bases left unmatched: 3. Germline CDR1 reads MNHEY; CDR2 reads SMNVEV (reference sequence). The CDR3 is 13 residues long.